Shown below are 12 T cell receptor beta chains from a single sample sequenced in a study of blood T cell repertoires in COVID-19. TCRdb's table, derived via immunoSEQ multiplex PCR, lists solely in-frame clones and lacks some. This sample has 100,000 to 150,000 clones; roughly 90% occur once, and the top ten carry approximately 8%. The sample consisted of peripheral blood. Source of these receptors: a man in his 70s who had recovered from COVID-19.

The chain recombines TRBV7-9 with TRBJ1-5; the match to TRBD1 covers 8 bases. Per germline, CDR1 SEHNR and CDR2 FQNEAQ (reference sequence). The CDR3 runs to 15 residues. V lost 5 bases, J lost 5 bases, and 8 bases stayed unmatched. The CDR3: CASSLQGAQDQPQHF. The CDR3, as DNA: TGTGCCAGCAGCCTTCAGGGGGCCCAAGATCAGCCCCAGCATTTT.

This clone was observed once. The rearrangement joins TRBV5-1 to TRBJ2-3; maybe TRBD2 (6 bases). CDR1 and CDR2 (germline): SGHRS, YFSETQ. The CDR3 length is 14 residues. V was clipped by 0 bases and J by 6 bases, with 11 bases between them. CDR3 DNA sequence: TGCGCCAGCAGCTTGGGGGCGGGATCGGATACGCAGTATTTT. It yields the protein CASSLGAGSDTQYF.

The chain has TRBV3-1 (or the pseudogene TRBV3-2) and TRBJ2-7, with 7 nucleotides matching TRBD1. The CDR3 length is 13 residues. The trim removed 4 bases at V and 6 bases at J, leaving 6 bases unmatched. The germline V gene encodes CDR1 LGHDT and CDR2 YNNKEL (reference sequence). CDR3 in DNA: TGTGCCAGCAGCCTCTTCAGGGACAGCGAGCAGTACTTC. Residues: CASSLFRDSEQYF.

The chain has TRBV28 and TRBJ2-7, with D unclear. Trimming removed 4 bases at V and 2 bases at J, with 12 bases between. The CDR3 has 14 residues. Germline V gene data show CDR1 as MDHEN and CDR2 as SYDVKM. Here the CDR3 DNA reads TGTGCCAGCAGTTCTCCCAGCCGGGCCTACGAGCAGTACTTC. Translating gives CASSSPSRAYEQYF.

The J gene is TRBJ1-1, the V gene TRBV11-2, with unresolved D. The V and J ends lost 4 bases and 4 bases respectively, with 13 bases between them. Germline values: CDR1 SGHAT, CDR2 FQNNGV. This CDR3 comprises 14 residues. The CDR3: CASSSYYGGTEAFF. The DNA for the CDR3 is TGTGCCAGCAGCTCGTACTATGGAGGCACTGAAGCTTTCTTT.

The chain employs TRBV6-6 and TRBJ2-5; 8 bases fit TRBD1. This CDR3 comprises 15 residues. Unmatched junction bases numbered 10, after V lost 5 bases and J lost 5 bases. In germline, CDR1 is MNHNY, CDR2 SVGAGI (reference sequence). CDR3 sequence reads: CASSGADRERETQYF. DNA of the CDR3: TGTGCCAGCAGTGGCGCGGACAGGGAGCGGGAGACCCAGTACTTC.

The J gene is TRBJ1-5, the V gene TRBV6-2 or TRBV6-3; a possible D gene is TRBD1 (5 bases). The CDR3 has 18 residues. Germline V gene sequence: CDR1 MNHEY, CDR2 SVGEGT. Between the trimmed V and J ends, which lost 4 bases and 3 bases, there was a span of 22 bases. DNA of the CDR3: TGTGCCAGCAGTTCAGGGCTACACGGGAGGGTTGTCAATCAGCCCCAGCATTTT. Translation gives CASSSGLHGRVVNQPQHF.

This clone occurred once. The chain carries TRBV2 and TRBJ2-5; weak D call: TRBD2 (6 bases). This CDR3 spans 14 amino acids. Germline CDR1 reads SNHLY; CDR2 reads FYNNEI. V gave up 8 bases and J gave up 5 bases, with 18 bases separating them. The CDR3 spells CASLPTAGTETQYF. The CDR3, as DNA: TGTGCCAGCCTACCGACGGCGGGGACCGAGACCCAGTACTTC. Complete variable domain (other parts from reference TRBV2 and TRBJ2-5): EPEVTQTPSHQVTQMGQEVILRCVPISNHLYFYWYRQILGQKVEFLVSFYNNEISEKSEIFDDQFSVERPDGSNFTLKIRSTKLEDSAMYFCASLPTAGTETQYFGPGTRLLVL.

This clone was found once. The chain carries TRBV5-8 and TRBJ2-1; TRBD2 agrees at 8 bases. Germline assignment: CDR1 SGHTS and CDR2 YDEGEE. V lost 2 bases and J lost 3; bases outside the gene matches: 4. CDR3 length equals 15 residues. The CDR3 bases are TGTGCCAGCAGCTTAGGACTAGCTGGCTACAATGAGCAGTTCTTC. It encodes CASSLGLAGYNEQFF. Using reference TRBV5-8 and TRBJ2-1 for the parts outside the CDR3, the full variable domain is EAGVTQSPTHLIKTRGQQATLRCSPISGHTSVYWYQQALGLGLQFLLWYDEGEERNRGNFPPRFSGRQFPNYSSELNVNALELEDSALYLCASSLGLAGYNEQFFGPGTRLTVL.

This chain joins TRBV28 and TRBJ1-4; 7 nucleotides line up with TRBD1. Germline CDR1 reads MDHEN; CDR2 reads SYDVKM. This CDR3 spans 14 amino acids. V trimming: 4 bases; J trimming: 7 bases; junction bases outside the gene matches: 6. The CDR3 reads CASSSGQKIEKLFF. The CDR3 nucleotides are TGTGCCAGCAGTTCGGGACAGAAGATTGAAAAACTGTTTTTT.

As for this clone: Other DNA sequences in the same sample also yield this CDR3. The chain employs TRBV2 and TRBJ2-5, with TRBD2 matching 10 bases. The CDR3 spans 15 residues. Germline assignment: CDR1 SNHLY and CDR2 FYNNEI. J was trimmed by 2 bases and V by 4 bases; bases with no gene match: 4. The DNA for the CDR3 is TGTGCCAGCAGTGGGACTAGCGGATCTCAAGAGACCCAGTACTTC. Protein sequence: CASSGTSGSQETQYF.

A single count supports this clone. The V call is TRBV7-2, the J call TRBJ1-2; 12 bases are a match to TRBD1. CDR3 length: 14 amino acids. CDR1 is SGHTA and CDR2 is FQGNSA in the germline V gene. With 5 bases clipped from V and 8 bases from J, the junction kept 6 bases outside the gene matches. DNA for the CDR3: TGTGCCAGCAGCCCGGGACAGGGGGCGCTCGGCTACACCTTC. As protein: CASSPGQGALGYTF.